This TCR beta chain was retrieved from a study of PD-L1 blockade in urothelial cancer. As for the study in general: Patients commenced atezolizumab around 2014, and it was given at 1,200 mg intravenously every 3 weeks. The analyses of blood took place 3 weeks (second dose) and 6 weeks after treatment start.

Some clones are missing from TCRdb's copy, which holds only in-frame ones; the method was immunoSEQ multiplex PCR. The table has tens of thousands of clones, just under 85% seen once. Study-level points and caveats: Tumor-linked clones in blood grew more by 3 weeks in durable-benefit patients.

Time point specified: pretreatment peripheral blood. With regard to this clone: Its matching antigen is unknown.

Deletions cut 0 bases from V and 9 bases from J, with 13 bases between. In germline, CDR1 is SGHDT, CDR2 YYEEEE. The CDR3 runs to 14 residues. The TCR was taken from a man in his forties with urothelial cancer. The chain couples TRBV5-6 to TRBJ1-3; perhaps TRBD1 as D (5 bases). The specimen was PBMCs, collected around atezolizumab (anti-PD-L1) treatment. CDR3 bases: TGTGCCAGCAGCTTGGCCGGGGGAGGGTCCACCATATATTTT. It codes for CASSLAGGGSTIYF.